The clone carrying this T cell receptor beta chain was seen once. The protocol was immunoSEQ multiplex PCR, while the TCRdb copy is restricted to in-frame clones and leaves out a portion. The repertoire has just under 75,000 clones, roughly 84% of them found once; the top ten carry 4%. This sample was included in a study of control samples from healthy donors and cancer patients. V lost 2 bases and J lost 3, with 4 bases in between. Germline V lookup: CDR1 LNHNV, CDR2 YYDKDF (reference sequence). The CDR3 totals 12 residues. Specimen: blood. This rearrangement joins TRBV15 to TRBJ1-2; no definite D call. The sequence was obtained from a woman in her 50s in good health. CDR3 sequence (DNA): TGTGCCACCAGCAGAATGGACTATGGCTACACCTTC. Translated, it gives CATSRMDYGYTF. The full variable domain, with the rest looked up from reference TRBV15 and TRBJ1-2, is DAMVIQNPRYQVTQFGKPVTLSCSQTLNHNVMYWYQQKSSQAPKLLFHYYDKDFNNEADTPDNFQSRRPNTSFCFLDIRSPGLGDTAMYLCATSRMDYGYTFGSGTRLTVV.